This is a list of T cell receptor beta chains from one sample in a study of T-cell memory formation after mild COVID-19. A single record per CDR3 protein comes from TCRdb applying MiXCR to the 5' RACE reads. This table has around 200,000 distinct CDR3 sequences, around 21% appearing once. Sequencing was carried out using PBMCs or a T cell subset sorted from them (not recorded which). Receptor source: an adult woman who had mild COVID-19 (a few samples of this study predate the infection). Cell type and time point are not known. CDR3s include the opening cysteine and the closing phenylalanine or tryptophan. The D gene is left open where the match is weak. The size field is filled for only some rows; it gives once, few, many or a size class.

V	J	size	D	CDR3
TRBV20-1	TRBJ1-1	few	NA	CSATTGYGTEAFF
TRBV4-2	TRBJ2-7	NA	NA	CASSQVQVHYEQYF
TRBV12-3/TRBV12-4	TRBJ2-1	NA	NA	CASSFIVGANEQFF
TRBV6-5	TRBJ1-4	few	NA	CASSYGARGELFF
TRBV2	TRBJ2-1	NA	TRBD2	CASSESSPGTRTYNEQFF
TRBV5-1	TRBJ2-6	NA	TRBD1	CASSTGTGAIGGANVLTF
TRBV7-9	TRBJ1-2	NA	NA	CAISSTGFYGYTF
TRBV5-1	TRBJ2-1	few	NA	CASSLASSDYNEQFF
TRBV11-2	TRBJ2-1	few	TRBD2	CASSLGGTSAPSYNEQFF
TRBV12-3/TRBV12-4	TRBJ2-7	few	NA	CASTHGLAYEQYF